The 26 T cell receptor beta chains reported below all come from one sample, sequenced in a study of cytomegalovirus exposure and HLA in healthy donors. With 60 Vbeta and 13 Jbeta primers, the PCR was carried out. Here immunoSEQ multiplex PCR was the method, and the copy in TCRdb shows in-frame clones only, minus some. The clone table shows about 44,000 clones, with the ten largest holding over 7%. Material for sequencing was PBMCs. The receptors were sampled from a male donor in good health and CMV-seronegative.

The chain uses TRBV4-1 and TRBJ1-2; D is possibly TRBD1 (5 bases). The CDR3 has 12 amino acids. V dropped 1 base and J dropped 7 bases, with 7 bases sitting between them. Looked up from germline, CDR1 is MGHRA and CDR2 is YSYEKL. The CDR3 spells CASSQGGRGYTF. Written as DNA, the CDR3 is TGCGCCAGCAGCCAAGGGGGCCGTGGCTACACCTTC.

The chain joins TRBV4-2 to TRBJ2-5; 15 bases line up with TRBD2. Germline V gene data show CDR1 as LGHNA and CDR2 as YNFKEQ. CDR3 length equals 17 residues. V lost 0 bases and J lost 5; bases outside the gene matches: 4. The DNA of the CDR3 is TGTGCCAGCAGCCAAGAAGGGACTAGCGGGAGGTGGGAGACCCAGTACTTC. Its translation: CASSQEGTSGRWETQYF.

The chain carries TRBV10-3 and TRBJ2-7; the match to TRBD1 covers 7 bases. The V gene end was trimmed by 5 bases and the J gene end by 4 bases; junction bases not matched to a gene: 5. Germline V lookup: CDR1 ENHRY, CDR2 SYGVKD. The CDR3 spans 13 residues. CDR3 sequence: CAISFQQGYEQYF. CDR3 bases: TGTGCCATCAGTTTCCAACAGGGGTACGAGCAGTACTTC.

This chain uses TRBV9 with TRBJ2-1, with TRBD2 matching 10 bases. CDR1 and CDR2 (germline): SGDLS, YYNGEE. CDR3 length equals 18 residues. J gave up 5 bases and V 0 bases, and 11 bases lay outside the gene matches. The CDR3 coding sequence is TGTGCCAGCAGCGTAGTAGGTAGCGGGAGGTCCGCCGACAATGAGCAGTTCTTC. It specifies CASSVVGSGRSADNEQFF. Based on the CDR3 plus reference TRBV9 and TRBJ2-1, the full variable domain is DSGVTQTPKHLITATGQRVTLRCSPRSGDLSVYWYQQSLDQGLQFLIQYYNGEERAKGNILERFSAQQFPDLHSELNLSSLELGDSALYFCASSVVGSGRSADNEQFFGPGTRLTVL.

This sequence joins TRBV10-1 and TRBJ2-7, with D possibly matching TRBD2 (6 bases). From germline, CDR1 is WNHNN and CDR2 SYGVQD (reference sequence). Trimming took off 10 bases at V and 3 bases at J, with 19 bases between the two ends. CDR3 size: 14 residues. The CDR3 DNA reads TGCGCCAACTGCCGGGACTTGGGTGGCTACGAGCAGTACTTC. Translation: CANCRDLGGYEQYF.

The J gene is TRBJ2-1, the V gene TRBV27, with 7 positions matching TRBD2. V trimming: 6 bases; J trimming: 0 bases; junction bases outside the gene matches: 5. The CDR3 has 15 amino acids. Germline V CDR1 and CDR2: MNHEY, SMNVEV (reference sequence). CDR3 in DNA: TGTGCCAGCAGATTACTAGCGCTCTCCTACAATGAGCAGTTCTTC. Encoded protein: CASRLLALSYNEQFF.

This chain uses TRBV28 with TRBJ2-4; the match to TRBD1 covers 9 bases. CDR1 is MDHEN and CDR2 is SYDVKM in the germline V gene. Trimming at V came to 5 bases and at J to 7 bases, leaving 6 bases not matched to a gene. The CDR3 extends over 14 amino acids. Written as DNA, the CDR3 is TGTGCCAGCAGTCCGCGAGGACAGGGGAACATTCAGTACTTC. It encodes CASSPRGQGNIQYF.

The chain combines TRBV20-1 with TRBJ2-1; D call uncertain. Trimming stripped 3 bases from V and 3 bases from J, with 3 bases between. The germline V gene has CDR1 DFQATT and CDR2 SNEGSKA (reference sequence). The CDR3 extends over 11 amino acids. The CDR3 loop reads CSASGYNEQFF. The CDR3 DNA reads TGCAGTGCTAGCGGCTACAATGAGCAGTTCTTC.

The chain links TRBV4-1 to TRBJ2-1, with 9 bases aligning to TRBD2. Germline loops: CDR1 MGHRA, CDR2 YSYEKL. The CDR3 loop spans 16 amino acids. With 1 base clipped from V and 3 bases from J, the junction kept 4 bases outside the gene matches. The CDR3 DNA follows: TGCGCCAGCAGCCAAGGGGGGACTAGCATCTACAATGAGCAGTTCTTC. Encoded protein: CASSQGGTSIYNEQFF.

The rearrangement uses TRBV18 and TRBJ1-1; D is unclear. Germline V lookup: CDR1 KGHSH, CDR2 LQKENI. Trimming shortened V by 5 bases and J by 2 bases, and 9 bases separated the two germline ends. The CDR3 extends over 13 amino acids. The CDR3 reads CASSTSSNTEAFF. CDR3 nucleotide sequence: TGTGCCAGCTCAACTAGTAGTAACACTGAAGCTTTCTTT.

The chain carries TRBV29-1 and TRBJ1-1, with 7 nucleotides matching TRBD1. Losses at the gene ends were 7 bases for V and 1 base for J; bases not matched to a gene: 6. CDR1 is SQVTM, CDR2 ANQGSEA, per germline. This CDR3 has 13 residues. The DNA of the CDR3 is TGCAGCGCCAGGGACAGTCGGAACACTGAAGCTTTCTTT. It yields the protein CSARDSRNTEAFF.

The chain recombines TRBV5-6 with TRBJ2-7; perhaps TRBD1 as D (5 bases). V lost 3 bases, J lost 3 bases, and 13 bases lay in between. Germline V gene sequence: CDR1 SGHDT, CDR2 YYEEEE. The length of the CDR3 is 14 residues. The CDR3 region has the DNA TGTGCCAGCAGCTCCCCGACAGATAACTACGAGCAGTACTTC. Protein: CASSSPTDNYEQYF.

CDR3: CASSITPGTPRDSPNTIYF. DNA for the CDR3: TGTGCCAGTAGTATAACCCCCGGGACGCCAAGGGACAGTCCAAACACCATATATTTT. The chain has TRBV19 and TRBJ1-3; 7 positions match TRBD1. Per germline, CDR1 LNHDA and CDR2 SQIVND (reference sequence). This CDR3 is 19 amino acids long. The ends lost 2 bases at V and 6 bases at J; junction bases unmatched: 19. Full variable domain (rest looked up from reference TRBV19 and TRBJ1-3): DGGITQSPKYLFRKEGQNVTLSCEQNLNHDAMYWYRQDPGQGLRLIYYSQIVNDFQKGDIAEGYSVSREKKESFPLTVTSAQKNPTAFYLCASSITPGTPRDSPNTIYFGEGSWLTVV.

DNA of the CDR3: TGTGCCAGCAGCCCCTGGGTGACAGGGAAGGGGGCTAACTATGGCTACACCTTC. Its translation: CASSPWVTGKGANYGYTF. The gene calls are TRBV5-5 and TRBJ1-2; 7 nucleotides align to TRBD1. The J segment lost 0 bases and the V segment lost 4 bases, leaving 15 bases of the junction unmatched. Germline V gene data show CDR1 as SGHKS and CDR2 as YYEKEE (reference sequence). The CDR3 covers 18 residues. The variable domain in full, with the rest retrieved from reference TRBV5-5 and TRBJ1-2, is DAGVTQSPTHLIKTRGQQVTLRCSPISGHKSVSWYQQVLGQGPQFIFQYYEKEERGRGNFPDRFSARQFPNYSSELNVNALLLGDSALYLCASSPWVTGKGANYGYTFGSGTRLTVV.

This chain joins TRBV7-9 and TRBJ1-2, with 7 positions matching TRBD1. The CDR3 sequence is 13 residues long. Germline CDR1 is SEHNR and CDR2 is FQNEAQ (reference sequence). Unmatched junction bases numbered 3, after V lost 1 base and J lost 7 bases. The CDR3 DNA is TGTGCCAGCAGCTTAGGAGGGGGCGGTGGCTACACCTTC. Protein product: CASSLGGGGGYTF. Using reference TRBV7-9 and TRBJ1-2 for the parts outside the CDR3, the full variable domain is DTGVSQNPRHKITKRGQNVTFRCDPISEHNRLYWYRQTLGQGPEFLTYFQNEAQLEKSRLLSDRFSAERPKGSFSTLEIQRTEQGDSAMYLCASSLGGGGGYTFGSGTRLTVV.

This sequence joins TRBV4-1 and TRBJ2-2, with 9 bases matching TRBD2. Germline V gives CDR1 MGHRA, CDR2 YSYEKL. After removal of 1 base from V and 0 bases from J, the junction contained 6 bases not matched to a gene. This CDR3 is 18 amino acids long. This chain's CDR3 is CASSQVGSGSSNTGELFF. The CDR3 DNA reads TGCGCCAGCAGCCAAGTGGGTAGCGGGAGTTCGAACACCGGGGAGCTGTTTTTT.

The chain employs TRBV7-9 and TRBJ2-5; the match to TRBD1 covers 8 bases. The closer fit of TRBJ2-7 to the DNA end suggests the J call may be wrong. The CDR3 loop spans 14 amino acids. Germline values: CDR1 SEHNR, CDR2 FQNEAQ (reference sequence). The DNA of the CDR3 is TGTGCCAGCAGCTTATCAGGGGGCAGGTACGAGCAGTACTTC. This gives the protein CASSLSGGRYEQYF.

This chain connects TRBV6-6 to TRBJ2-7, with 7 nucleotides matching TRBD1. The junction had 14 bases not matched to a gene; V was cut back by 6 bases and J by 9 bases. Germline loops: CDR1 MNHNY, CDR2 SVGAGI (reference sequence). The CDR3 is made up of 14 amino acids. The CDR3 spells CASSSGTAIPPQYF. The CDR3 DNA sequence: TGTGCCAGCAGCTCCGGGACAGCTATACCCCCGCAGTACTTC.

Points on this clone: This same CDR3 is encoded by further DNA sequences in the sample. This chain connects TRBV7-2 to TRBJ2-5; TRBD2 might be the D (5 bases). There are 13 residues in the CDR3. Germline values: CDR1 SGHTA, CDR2 FQGNSA. V was pared by 3 bases and J by 2 bases, with 7 bases between. The CDR3 region is CASSFTRQETQYF. The CDR3 DNA sequence: TGTGCCAGCAGCTTTACTAGGCAAGAGACCCAGTACTTC.

The chain employs TRBV5-1 and TRBJ2-1, with 7 bases fitting TRBD1. CDR1 and CDR2 (germline): SGHRS, YFSETQ. J was trimmed by 6 bases and V by 0 bases; bases with no gene match: 6. CDR3 length equals 15 residues. The CDR3 loop reads CASSLDRQGVNEQFF. The CDR3 nucleotides read TGCGCCAGCAGCTTGGATAGGCAGGGGGTCAATGAGCAGTTCTTC.

This rearrangement joins TRBV7-9 to TRBJ2-1; D is perhaps TRBD2 (6 bases). This CDR3 is built from 16 residues. Looked up from germline, CDR1 is SEHNR and CDR2 is FQNEAQ (reference sequence). Trimming removed 1 base from V and 8 bases from J, with 18 bases in between. This CDR3 is CASSLGEVSGVYEQFF. CDR3 sequence (DNA): TGTGCCAGCAGCTTAGGGGAGGTCTCCGGGGTGTATGAGCAGTTCTTC.

This rearrangement joins TRBV9 to TRBJ1-5; D is perhaps TRBD1 (5 bases). In germline, CDR1 is SGDLS, CDR2 YYNGEE. V was pared by 0 bases and J by 4 bases, with 8 bases between. This CDR3 has 14 amino acids. This chain's CDR3 is CASSVGTTNQPQHF. CDR3 DNA: TGTGCCAGCAGCGTAGGGACAACAAATCAGCCCCAGCATTTT.

The chain is built from TRBV29-1 and TRBJ2-7; D possibly corresponds to TRBD2 (5 bases). This CDR3 has 14 amino acids. Trimming stripped 3 bases from V and 4 bases from J, with 16 bases between. Germline V CDR1 and CDR2: SQVTM, ANQGSEA. The CDR3 coding sequence is TGCAGCGTTGATGAAAGAGGGCCCGGTTACGAGCAGTACTTC. It specifies CSVDERGPGYEQYF.

The chain uses TRBV18 and TRBJ2-1, with 9 bases matching TRBD2. This CDR3 contains 18 residues. The germline gives CDR1 KGHSH, CDR2 LQKENI. V lost 0 bases, J lost 4 bases, and 10 bases stayed unmatched. As DNA, the CDR3 is TGTGCCAGCTCACCACCATTGCCTAGCGGGATTAAATACAATGAGCAGTTCTTC. Its translation is CASSPPLPSGIKYNEQFF.

This clone is called medium-sized based on its frequency. V is TRBV5-1 and J is TRBJ2-2; 10 positions agree with TRBD2. V gave up 1 base and J gave up 4 bases; unmatched junction bases: 7. The CDR3 totals 17 residues. Per the germline V gene, CDR1 is SGHRS and CDR2 is YFSETQ. This CDR3 reads CASSLWASGSGTGELFF. CDR3 coding DNA: TGCGCCAGCAGCTTGTGGGCTAGCGGGAGCGGCACCGGGGAGCTGTTTTTT.

This sequence joins TRBV19 and TRBJ2-3, with TRBD2 matching 7 bases. The CDR3 sequence is 14 residues long. Germline lookup yields CDR1 LNHDA and CDR2 SQIVND (reference sequence). V shed 1 base and J 7 bases; nucleotides not matched to a gene: 5. The CDR3 DNA reads as TGTGCCAGTAGTATAGGAGGGAGGGGTAATACGCAGTATTTT. This codes for CASSIGGRGNTQYF.